This TCR beta chain was recorded in a study of siplizumab effects on memory and regulatory T cells. The CDR3 has 17 amino acids. Germline V CDR1 and CDR2: SGHVS, FNYEAQ. The V and J ends lost 2 bases and 0 bases respectively, with 16 bases between them. TCRdb keeps only in-frame clones here, not all; method: immunoSEQ multiplex PCR. The sample consists of 85,000 or so clones, around 93% of them appearing once. In the case of this clone: The same CDR3 arises from other DNA sequences in this sample as well.

This TCR was sampled from a human donor in good health. The chain has TRBV7-6 and TRBJ1-1; possible D gene TRBD1, 5 bases. The sequencing input was CD8+ T cells sorted from blood. CDR3 region: CASSLLGPSSMNTEAFF. The CDR3 region has the DNA TGTGCCAGCAGCTTACTGGGGCCTTCAAGCATGAACACTGAAGCTTTCTTT.